This T cell receptor (beta chain) was sequenced during a study of shared clonotypes between healthy human individuals. Sequenced by immunoSEQ multiplex PCR; TCRdb stores in-frame clones only, minus some. Among 600,000 to 750,000 clones listed, 90% were seen once. Points from the study as a whole: For naive CD4 cells, roughly 5% of clonotypes were shared across a handful of donors. Memory subsets had estimated richness that was generally smaller than that of naive subsets.

The table lists this clone with a count of one. Its specificity is not known. With 2 bases clipped from V and 4 bases from J, the junction kept 8 bases outside the gene matches. The germline CDR1 and CDR2 sequences are SGDLS and YYNGEE. This CDR3 is 16 amino acids long. Sequencing was done on a sample of memory CD8+ T cells from PBMCs. The subset denotes: CD45RO+ cells pooled with CCR7-negative TemRA cells. The clonotype was recovered from a man between 18 and 35 years old in good health. Some clones in this sample may be carry-over from other donors' samples. The chain joins TRBV9 to TRBJ2-1; 8 nucleotides line up with TRBD2. The CDR3 bases are TGTGCCAGCAGCGTCGGGTCGACTAGCGTATACAATGAGCAGTTCTTC. Translation gives CASSVGSTSVYNEQFF.